This T cell receptor (beta chain) was retrieved from a study of T cell repertoires in cytomegalovirus infection. Turning to the study itself: It can be stated that public TCR beta signatures indicated CMV infection as well as a matching HLA type.

As to this clonotype: Its antigen is as yet unknown.

CDR3 length equals 13 residues. Germline assignment: CDR1 SGHRS and CDR2 YFSETQ. V was shortened by 2 bases and J by 7 bases, with 9 bases between the two germline ends. TCRdb processed the reads anew with MiXCR; each CDR3 protein has one entry. Here the sample spans approximately 770,000 distinct CDR3 sequences, around 29% being singletons. This clonotype was sampled from a human donor in good health (CMV status not recorded). Some clones in this sample may be carry-over from other donors' samples. The rearrangement links TRBV5-1 to TRBJ2-2; D is ambiguous. Sequencing was performed on cultured CD8+ T cells from PBMCs, taken from culture after CMV antigen stimulation. The CDR3 DNA follows: TGCGCCAGCAGCTTTTACCCGAGCGGGGAGCTGTTTTTT. Amino acid sequence: CASSFYPSGELFF.